Listed below are T cell receptor beta chains from one sample, sequenced in a study of vaccination and CD4 T cells after COVID-19. TCRdb recomputed calls from the PCR reads with MiXCR, one row per CDR3 protein. The sample consists of 17,000 or so distinct CDR3 sequences, around 30% of them appearing once. Which antigens these TCRs recognize remains unknown. The sample comprised cultured CD4+ T cells from blood. The receptors were gathered from a human donor with COVID-19. The CDR3 runs from the conserved cysteine through the conserved F or W. The D gene is left open where the match is weak. The listing skips clone size in some rows; elsewhere it reads once, few, many or a size class.

cdr3_aa cdr3_nt v_call d_call clone_size j_call
CASSSGDSDNQPQHF TGTGCCAGCAGCTCGGGGGACAGTGACAATCAGCCCCAGCATTTT TRBV5-5 TRBD1 . TRBJ1-5
CASSQGAPLSTEAFF TGTGCCAGCAGTCAGGGGGCCCCCCTGAGCACTGAAGCTTTCTTT TRBV28 TRBD1 few TRBJ1-1
CASSGTADGYTF TGTGCCAGTAGTGGCACGGCGGATGGCTACACCTTC TRBV19 . few TRBJ1-2
CASSIGTGPGNTIYF TGTGCCAGTAGTATTGGGACAGGGCCAGGAAACACCATATATTTT TRBV19 TRBD1 . TRBJ1-3
CASRLAGYTGELFF TGTGCCAGCAGATTAGCGGGGTACACCGGGGAGCTGTTTTTT TRBV11-3 TRBD2 . TRBJ2-2
CASSLDTVNQPQHF TGTGCCAGCAGCTTAGACACGGTAAATCAGCCCCAGCATTTT TRBV7-8 . medium-sized TRBJ1-5
CASSEAGGSTDTQYF TGCGCCAGCAGTGAGGCGGGGGGAAGCACAGATACGCAGTATTTT TRBV10-1 TRBD2 . TRBJ2-3
CASRFRFQTGLGANYGYTF TGTGCAAGTCGCTTCCGATTTCAGACAGGGTTGGGAGCTAACTATGGCTACACCTTC TRBV12-2 . . TRBJ1-2
CASSRRDSQRNSPLHF TGTGCCAGCAGCCGCCGGGACTCACAAAGGAATTCACCCCTCCACTTT TRBV7-2 . . TRBJ1-6
CASSQGSGLGTDTQYF TGTGCCAGCAGCCAAGGTTCCGGACTAGGAACAGATACGCAGTATTTT TRBV11-3 TRBD2 . TRBJ2-3
CASSPTVSGVGEQYF TGTGCCAGCAGCCCCACCGTGTCGGGGGTGGGCGAGCAGTACTTC TRBV4-2 . . TRBJ2-7
CSATPGGLLQETQYF TGCAGTGCTACCCCGGGGGGTCTACTCCAAGAGACCCAGTACTTC TRBV20-1 TRBD2 . TRBJ2-5
CASSSDRDTEAFF TGTGCCAGCAGCTCGGACAGGGACACTGAAGCTTTCTTT TRBV11-2 TRBD1 few TRBJ1-1
CSAREYRVSDRNSPLHF TGCAGTGCTAGAGAATACAGGGTTTCGGACCGAAATTCACCCCTCCACTTT TRBV20-1 . . TRBJ1-6
CASSSGQGEANEQFF TGTGCCAGCAGTTCGGGACAGGGGGAGGCCAATGAGCAGTTCTTC TRBV28 TRBD1 . TRBJ2-1
CASSPGGTEAFF TGTGCCAGCAGCCCCGGGGGCACTGAAGCTTTCTTT TRBV6-1 . few TRBJ1-1
CASSLFVLGLAVYNEQFF TGTGCCAGCAGTTTATTTGTCTTGGGACTAGCTGTCTACAATGAGCAGTTCTTC TRBV12-3/TRBV12-4 TRBD2 . TRBJ2-1
CASTLIRSSEAFF TGTGCCAGCACCCTAATCCGCTCGTCTGAAGCTTTCTTT TRBV7-2 . few TRBJ1-1
CASRTGKLNQPQHF TGTGCCAGCAGGACGGGGAAGCTGAATCAGCCCCAGCATTTT TRBV6-1 . medium-sized TRBJ1-5
CASSYLGQGREQYF TGTGCCAGCAGTTACCTCGGACAGGGGAGGGAGCAGTACTTC TRBV6-5 TRBD1 few TRBJ2-7
CASSLEGLNQPQHF TGTGCCAGCAGCTTAGAGGGGCTTAATCAGCCCCAGCATTTT TRBV7-9 . . TRBJ1-5
CSARTSGVIGELFF TGCAGTGCTAGGACTAGCGGGGTAATCGGGGAGCTGTTTTTT TRBV20-1 TRBD2 . TRBJ2-2
CSASHPASGGRGETQYF TGCAGTGCTAGCCACCCCGCTAGCGGGGGGCGGGGGGAGACCCAGTACTTC TRBV20-1 TRBD2 . TRBJ2-5
CASRVNRNYNSPLHF TGTGCCAGCAGGGTTAACAGGAACTATAATTCACCCCTCCACTTT TRBV2 . few TRBJ1-6
CASRATEGAYEQYF TGTGCCAGCAGAGCGACGGAGGGGGCCTACGAGCAGTACTTC TRBV6-1 . . TRBJ2-7
CASSARGRFISGYTF TGTGCCAGCAGTGCTAGGGGACGGTTCATATCCGGCTACACCTTC TRBV6-1 . few TRBJ1-2
CASSPEPNQPQHF TGCGCCAGCAGCCCGGAACCAAATCAGCCCCAGCATTTT TRBV5-1 . . TRBJ1-5
CASIRQGSNQPQHF TGTGCCAGTATCCGACAGGGAAGCAATCAGCCCCAGCATTTT TRBV19 TRBD1 few TRBJ1-5
CASSTAWDRGNSNQPQHF TGTGCCAGTAGTACCGCATGGGACAGGGGGAATAGCAATCAGCCCCAGCATTTT TRBV19 TRBD1 few TRBJ1-5
CASSSDSSTDTQYF TGCGCCAGCAGCTCGGACTCTAGCACAGATACGCAGTATTTT TRBV5-1 . . TRBJ2-3
CASSPQGTNTGELFF TGTGCCAGTAGTCCCCAGGGCACTAACACCGGGGAGCTGTTTTTT TRBV19 . . TRBJ2-2
CASSYSTGNPGNTIYF TGTGCCAGCAGTTACTCGACAGGAAACCCTGGAAACACCATATATTTT TRBV6-5 . . TRBJ1-3
CASSSKGNTEAFF TGTGCCAGCAGCTCTAAGGGAAACACTGAAGCTTTCTTT TRBV5-5 . . TRBJ1-1
CASRIPQPLNNTGELFF TGTGCCAGCAGAATCCCACAACCATTAAACAACACCGGGGAGCTGTTTTTT TRBV21-1 . few TRBJ2-2
CAISAGVGNTIYF TGTGCCATCAGTGCAGGGGTCGGAAACACCATATATTTT TRBV10-3 . few TRBJ1-3
CSASQRDGREKLFF TGCAGTGCTAGCCAACGGGACGGTAGGGAAAAACTGTTTTTT TRBV20-1 . . TRBJ1-4
CASSYGGGTTTYEQYF TGTGCCAGCAGTTACGGCGGGGGGACAACAACCTACGAGCAGTACTTC TRBV6-5 TRBD2 . TRBJ2-7
CASSVRTGEETQYF TGTGCCAGCAGCGTAAGGACAGGAGAAGAGACCCAGTACTTC TRBV9 TRBD1 . TRBJ2-5
CASSFGTSGAGELFF TGTGCCAGCAGCTTCGGGACTAGCGGGGCCGGGGAGCTGTTTTTT TRBV6-1 TRBD2 few TRBJ2-2
CASSYSSTVNTEAFF TGTGCCAGCAGTTACTCGTCGACCGTGAACACTGAAGCTTTCTTT TRBV6-5 . . TRBJ1-1
CSARDLTKNIQYF TGCAGTGCTAGAGACCTGACCAAAAACATTCAGTACTTC TRBV20-1 . few TRBJ2-4
CASSANRGEQYF TGTGCCAGCAGCGCTAACAGGGGCGAGCAGTACTTC TRBV5-4 TRBD1 medium-sized TRBJ2-7
CASSTLAGGQGDTQYF TGTGCCAGTAGTACCTTAGCGGGGGGGCAGGGAGATACGCAGTATTTT TRBV19 TRBD2 . TRBJ2-3
CASSYGTGKAFTEAFF TGTGCCAGCAGTTACGGGACAGGAAAGGCCTTCACTGAAGCTTTCTTT TRBV6-5 TRBD1 . TRBJ1-1
CATSRVSEAFF TGTGCCACCAGCAGAGTAAGTGAAGCTTTCTTT TRBV15 . . TRBJ1-1
CASSPGTINTGELFF TGTGCCAGCTCACCAGGGACCATCAACACCGGGGAGCTGTTTTTT TRBV18 . . TRBJ2-2
CASSESVAGGDEQFF TGCGCCAGCAGTGAGTCGGTAGCGGGGGGAGATGAGCAGTTCTTC TRBV10-1 TRBD2 . TRBJ2-1
CASSIDRDTGYTF TGTGCCAGTAGTATAGACCGGGACACTGGCTACACCTTC TRBV19 . . TRBJ1-2
CASSRQGAYEQYF TGTGCCAGCAGCCGACAGGGGGCCTACGAGCAGTACTTC TRBV5-4 TRBD1 . TRBJ2-7